This entry lists 18 T cell receptor beta chains sequenced from one sample in a study of blood T cells in healthy people across ages. Primed by a sample-barcoded 5' primer and a J-beta primer mix, a second PCR proceeded for about 6 to 12 cycles. TCRdb re-analysed the 5' RACE reads in MiXCR, keeping a single row per CDR3 protein. The data show about 680,000 distinct CDR3 sequences, with 45% to 50% seen just once and 25% to 35% held by the top ten. Sequenced input: blood. Receptors originate from a woman aged 55-70 years in good health.

The rearrangement joins TRBV20-1 to TRBJ2-5, with D perhaps matching TRBD1 or TRBD2 (5 bases each). Germline V CDR1 and CDR2: DFQATT, SNEGSKA (reference sequence). CDR3 length: 13 amino acids. V was pared by 7 bases and J by 3 bases, with 15 bases between. The CDR3 nucleotides are TGCAGTGTGCCTAAGGGACCCGAAGAGACCCAGTACTTC. Its translation is CSVPKGPEETQYF.

The chain employs TRBV20-1 and TRBJ2-5; TRBD2 matches 13 bases. CDR1 is DFQATT and CDR2 is SNEGSKA in the germline V gene (reference sequence). The CDR3 sequence is 18 residues long. V lost 1 base to trimming and J lost 5 bases; unmatched junction nucleotides: 13. CDR3 nucleotides: TGCAGTGCTAGAGCGGGGGGACTAGCGGGATTGTGGGTGGAGACCCAGTACTTC. It translates to CSARAGGLAGLWVETQYF.

Note on this clonotype: Possible read error: a much larger clone is one base away. CDR3 coding DNA: TGTACCAGCAGTTCCATTCGGGCCGGGGCCCAAGAGACCCAGTACTTC. Its translation is CTSSSIRAGAQETQYF. The chain employs TRBV28 and TRBJ2-5; D tentatively fits TRBD1 or TRBD2 (5 bases each). CDR3 length equals 16 residues. Germline CDR1 reads MDHEN; CDR2 reads SYDVKM. The full variable domain, completed using reference TRBV28 and TRBJ2-5, is DVKVTQSSRYLVKRTGEKVFLECVQDMDHENMFWYRQDPGLGLRLIYFSYDVKMKEKGDIPEGYSVSREKKERFSLILESASTNQTSMYLCTSSSIRAGAQETQYFGPGTRLLVL.

This clonotype was seen only once. The chain has TRBV3-1 and TRBJ2-3; D unresolved. Trimming stripped 4 bases from V and 7 bases from J, with 15 bases between. CDR1 is LGHDT, CDR2 YNNKEL, per germline (reference sequence). The CDR3 is 14 residues long. CDR3 loop: CASSLGQHGYTQYF. CDR3 nucleotides: TGTGCCAGCAGCCTCGGGCAGCATGGATATACGCAGTATTTT.

This chain joins TRBV7-2 and TRBJ2-5; 8 bases align to TRBD2. The CDR3 loop spans 16 amino acids. The J segment lost 4 bases and the V segment lost 4 bases, leaving 11 bases of the junction unmatched. Looked up from germline, CDR1 is SGHTA and CDR2 is FQGNSA. CDR3 bases: TGTGCCAGCAGCTCGAGCGGGAGAGGTGGGCGAGAGACCCAGTACTTC. Its translation: CASSSSGRGGRETQYF.

As DNA, the CDR3 is TGCAGCGTTGCACTGACTGAGCAGTTCTTC. It encodes CSVALTEQFF. This chain uses TRBV29-1 with TRBJ2-1; D is unresolved. Between the trimmed V and J ends, which lost 4 bases and 9 bases, there was a span of 7 bases. The CDR3 spans 10 residues. Germline assignment: CDR1 SQVTM and CDR2 ANQGSEA.

The rearrangement joins TRBV5-1 to TRBJ1-4, with D possibly TRBD1 on 6 matching bases. Trimming took off 4 bases at V and 6 bases at J, with 13 bases between the two ends. CDR3 length: 14 residues. Germline V gene lookup returns CDR1 SGHRS and CDR2 YFSETQ. The CDR3 DNA follows: TGCGCCAGCAGCCTTGGGTCAGGGGATGAAAAACTGTTTTTT. Translated: CASSLGSGDEKLFF.

In regard to this clonotype: One junction end does not reproduce the germline sequence, and a read error may be involved. V gene TRBV5-5 combines with J gene TRBJ2-5, with TRBD2 matching over 10 bases. The CDR3 spans 15 residues. The germline V gene has CDR1 SGHKS and CDR2 YYEKEE (reference sequence). The CDR3 loop reads CAGRATSGSIGTQYF. The DNA for the CDR3 is TGTGCCGGCAGGGCGACTAGCGGGTCTATAGGGACCCAGTACTTC.

This chain connects TRBV7-3 to TRBJ2-5; 7 bases are shared with TRBD1. Germline CDR1 reads SGHTA; CDR2 reads FQGTGA. The V gene end was trimmed by 5 bases and the J gene end by 2 bases; junction bases not matched to a gene: 5. The CDR3 spans 14 residues. CDR3 amino acids: CASSATGIQETQYF. The CDR3 DNA follows: TGTGCCAGCAGCGCGACAGGGATTCAAGAGACCCAGTACTTC.

This clonotype was recorded only once. Compared with germline, one end of the junction differs, possibly owing to a read error. The J gene is TRBJ1-3, the V gene TRBV2; D is uncertain. The CDR3 has 13 residues. The germline gives CDR1 SNHLY, CDR2 FYNNEI. In nucleotides, the CDR3 is TGTGCCAGCAGTGAACACCCTGGAAACACCACATATTTT. It translates to CASSEHPGNTTYF. Complete variable domain (other parts from reference TRBV2 and TRBJ1-3): EPEVTQTPSHQVTQMGQEVILRCVPISNHLYFYWYRQILGQKVEFLVSFYNNEISEKSEIFDDQFSVERPDGSNFTLKIRSTKLEDSAMYFCASSEHPGNTTYFGEGSWLTVV.

The V gene is TRBV28, the J gene TRBJ1-2; TRBD1 might be the D (6 bases). Trimming took off 4 bases at V and 4 bases at J, with 10 bases between the two ends. The CDR3 sequence is 13 residues long. CDR1 is MDHEN and CDR2 is SYDVKM in the germline V gene. The CDR3, as DNA: TGTGCCAGCAGTTCAATGGACAGCTATGGCTACACCTTC. Amino acid sequence: CASSSMDSYGYTF.

The chain recombines TRBV6-2 or TRBV6-3 with TRBJ1-6, with TRBD1 matching 8 bases. After removal of 5 bases from V and 2 bases from J, the junction contained 8 bases not matched to a gene. Germline-derived CDR1 and CDR2 are MNHEY and SVGEGT. The length of the CDR3 is 17 residues. CDR3 amino acids: CASSPDRGATYNSPLHF. CDR3 sequence (DNA): TGTGCCAGCAGTCCAGACAGGGGTGCGACCTATAATTCACCCCTCCACTTT.

About this clonotype itself: At one boundary the junction diverges from the germline segment, which might be a read error. V is TRBV10-3 and J is TRBJ1-6; 7 nucleotides align to TRBD1. The CDR3 has 13 amino acids. CDR1 is ENHRY, CDR2 SYGVKD, per germline. CDR3 DNA: TGTGCCATCAGCGGAGACAGGGATTCACCCCCCCACTTT. Translated: CAISGDRDSPPHF.

Turning to this clonotype: A read error may explain this, as a much larger clone is one base away. The CDR3 loop reads CASSLAVAEANEQYF. DNA of the CDR3: TGTGCCAGCAGCTTAGCGGTAGCGGAGGCGAATGAGCAGTACTTC. The J gene is TRBJ2-7, the V gene TRBV7-2, with TRBD2 as a possible D gene (6 bases). The V end was cut by 0 bases, the J end by 7 bases, with 16 bases between. From germline, CDR1 is SGHTA and CDR2 FQGNSA. The CDR3 has 15 amino acids.

This clonotype turned up a few times. The chain has TRBV6-5 and TRBJ2-7; no firm D call. CDR1 and CDR2 from the germline V gene are MNHEY and SVGAGI. The CDR3 extends over 15 amino acids. With 0 bases removed from V and 0 bases from J, the gap between germline ends came to 9 bases. Here the CDR3 reads CASSYSEESSYEQYF. The DNA of the CDR3 is TGTGCCAGCAGTTACTCGGAAGAGAGCTCCTACGAGCAGTACTTC.

This clonotype was recorded only once. A much larger clone lies one base from this, so it may be a read error. The rearrangement uses TRBV20-1 and TRBJ2-3, with 11 bases identical to TRBD2. Germline-derived CDR1 and CDR2 are DFQATT and SNEGSKA (reference sequence). The trim removed 3 bases at V and 4 bases at J, leaving 0 bases unmatched. This CDR3 is built from 13 residues. The CDR3 DNA sequence: TGCAGTGCTAGGACTAGCGGGGCAGATACGCAGTATTTT. Its translation: CSARTSGADTQYF.

The CDR3 nucleotides are TGTGCCAGCAGCACGGGACAGCCTAACAATGAGCAGTTCTTC. It encodes CASSTGQPNNEQFF. The chain employs TRBV7-2 and TRBJ2-1; 7 bases fit TRBD1. This CDR3 contains 14 residues. V dropped 5 bases and J dropped 5; count of bases not matched to a gene: 6. Germline values: CDR1 SGHTA, CDR2 FQGNSA.

The chain joins TRBV5-1 to TRBJ2-7, with 9 bases fitting TRBD2. There are 14 residues in the CDR3. The V gene end was trimmed by 4 bases and the J gene end by 4 bases; junction bases not matched to a gene: 6. Germline CDR1 reads SGHRS; CDR2 reads YFSETQ. CDR3 protein: CASSQQLAGYEQYF. In DNA form, the CDR3 reads TGCGCCAGCAGCCAGCAGCTAGCGGGGTACGAGCAGTACTTC.